Given below is one T cell receptor beta chain in context. The table came from immunoSEQ multiplex PCR; TCRdb's copy has only in-frame clones and leaves some out. Found here are some 150,000 clones, about 90% of them singletons; the top ten hold about 3.7%. This specimen belongs to a study of T cell responses to AZD1222 COVID-19 vaccine. Germline V CDR1 and CDR2: SGHVS, FQNEAQ. The CDR3 contains 13 residues. V shed 8 bases and J shed 7 bases, with 17 bases lying between them. The TCR was taken from an adult in good health. The rearrangement joins TRBV7-8 to TRBJ1-2, with a tentative D call TRBD1 (6 bases). The sequences come from peripheral blood, collected on day 0 of AZD1222 vaccination. For the CDR3, the DNA is TGTGCCAGCTCCATTGGGGGGACATCTGGCTACACCTTC. This sequence encodes CASSIGGTSGYTF.